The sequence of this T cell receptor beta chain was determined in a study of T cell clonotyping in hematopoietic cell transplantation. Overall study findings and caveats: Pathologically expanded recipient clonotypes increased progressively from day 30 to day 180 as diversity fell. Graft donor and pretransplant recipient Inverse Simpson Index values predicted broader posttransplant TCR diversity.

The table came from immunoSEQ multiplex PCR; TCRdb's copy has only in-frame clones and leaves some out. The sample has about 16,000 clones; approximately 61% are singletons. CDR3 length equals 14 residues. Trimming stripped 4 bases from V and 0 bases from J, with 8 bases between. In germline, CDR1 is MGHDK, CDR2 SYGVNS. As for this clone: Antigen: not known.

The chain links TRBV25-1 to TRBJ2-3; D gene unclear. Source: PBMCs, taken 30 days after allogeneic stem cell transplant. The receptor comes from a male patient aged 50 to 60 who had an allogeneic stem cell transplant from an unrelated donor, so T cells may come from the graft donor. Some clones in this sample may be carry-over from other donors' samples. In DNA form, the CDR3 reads TGTGCCAGCAGTGTACAGAAGAGCACAGATACGCAGTATTTT. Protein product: CASSVQKSTDTQYF.